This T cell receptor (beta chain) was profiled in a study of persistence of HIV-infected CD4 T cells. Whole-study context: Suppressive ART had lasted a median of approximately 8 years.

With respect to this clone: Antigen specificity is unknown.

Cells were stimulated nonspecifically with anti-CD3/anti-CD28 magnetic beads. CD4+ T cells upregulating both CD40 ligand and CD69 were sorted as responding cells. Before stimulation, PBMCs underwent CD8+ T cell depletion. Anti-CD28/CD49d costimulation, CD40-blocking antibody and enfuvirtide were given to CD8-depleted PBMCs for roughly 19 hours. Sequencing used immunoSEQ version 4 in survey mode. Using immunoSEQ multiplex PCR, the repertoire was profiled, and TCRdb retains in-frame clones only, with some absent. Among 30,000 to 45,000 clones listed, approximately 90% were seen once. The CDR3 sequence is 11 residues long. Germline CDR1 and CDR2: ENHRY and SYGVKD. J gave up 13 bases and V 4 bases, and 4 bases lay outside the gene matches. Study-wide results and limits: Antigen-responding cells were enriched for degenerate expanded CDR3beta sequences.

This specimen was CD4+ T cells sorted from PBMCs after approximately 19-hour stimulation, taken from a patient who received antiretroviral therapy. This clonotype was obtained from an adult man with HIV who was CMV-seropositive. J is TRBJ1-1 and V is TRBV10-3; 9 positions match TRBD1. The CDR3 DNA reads TGTGCCATCAGTGCCGGGACAGGGAGTTTCTTT. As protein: CAISAGTGSFF.